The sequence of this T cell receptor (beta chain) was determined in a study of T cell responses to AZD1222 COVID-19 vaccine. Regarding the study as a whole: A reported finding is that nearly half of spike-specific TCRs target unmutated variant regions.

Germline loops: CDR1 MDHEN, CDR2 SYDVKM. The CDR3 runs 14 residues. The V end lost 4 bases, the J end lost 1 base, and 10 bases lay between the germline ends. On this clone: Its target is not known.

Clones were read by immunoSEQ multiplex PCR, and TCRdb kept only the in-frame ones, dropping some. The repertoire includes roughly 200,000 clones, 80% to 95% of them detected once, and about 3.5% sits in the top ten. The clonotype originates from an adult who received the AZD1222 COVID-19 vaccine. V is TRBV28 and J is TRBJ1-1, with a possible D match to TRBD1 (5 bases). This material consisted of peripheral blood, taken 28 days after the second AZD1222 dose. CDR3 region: CASSSSDRNTEAFF. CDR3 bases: TGTGCCAGCAGTTCTAGTGACAGGAACACTGAAGCTTTCTTT.